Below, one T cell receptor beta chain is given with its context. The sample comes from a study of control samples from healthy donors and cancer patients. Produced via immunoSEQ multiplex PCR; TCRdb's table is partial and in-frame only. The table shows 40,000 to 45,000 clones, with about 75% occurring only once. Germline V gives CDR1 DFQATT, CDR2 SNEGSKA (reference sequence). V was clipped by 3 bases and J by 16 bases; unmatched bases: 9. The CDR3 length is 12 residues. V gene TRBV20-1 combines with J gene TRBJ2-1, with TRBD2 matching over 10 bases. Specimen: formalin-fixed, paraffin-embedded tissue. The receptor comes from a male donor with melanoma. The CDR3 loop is CSASKTSGPFFF. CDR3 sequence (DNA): TGCAGTGCTAGTAAGACTAGCGGGCCCTTTTTCTTC.